A single sample gave rise to the 7 T cell receptor beta chains below, sequenced in a study of PD-L1 blockade in urothelial cancer. This sample's time point: peripheral blood 6 weeks after treatment start. Only in-frame clones appear in the TCRdb table, and some are missing; sequencing was by immunoSEQ multiplex PCR. The data show about 110,000 clones, with less than 95% seen just once and about 4% held by the top ten. Source: PBMCs, taken around atezolizumab (anti-PD-L1) treatment. All receptors come from a man aged 55 to 70 with urothelial cancer.

V usage is TRBV4-2 and J usage is TRBJ2-3, with 10 bases aligning to TRBD2. From germline, CDR1 is LGHNA and CDR2 YNFKEQ. V shed 1 base, J shed 2 bases, and the junction held 18 bases outside the gene matches. The CDR3 length is 21 residues. CDR3 region: CASSQVLAGLAAPLLTDTQYF. The CDR3 nucleotides read TGTGCCAGCAGCCAAGTATTAGCAGGACTAGCGGCCCCACTTCTCACAGATACGCAGTATTTT.

The chain has TRBV5-6 and TRBJ2-5, with TRBD2 matching over 8 bases. The V gene's germline CDR1 is SGHDT and CDR2 YYEEEE. With 4 bases clipped from V and 4 bases from J, the junction kept 12 bases outside the gene matches. The CDR3 loop spans 16 amino acids. DNA for the CDR3: TGTGCCAGCAGCACTACAAGGACTAGCCGGATAGAGACCCAGTACTTC. Its translation is CASSTTRTSRIETQYF. Using reference TRBV5-6 and TRBJ2-5 for the parts outside the CDR3, the full variable domain is DAGVTQSPTHLIKTRGQQVTLRCSPKSGHDTVSWYQQALGQGPQFIFQYYEEEERQRGNFPDRFSGHQFPNYSSELNVNALLLGDSALYLCASSTTRTSRIETQYFGPGTRLLVL.

CDR3 in amino acids: CASSFLQGAVTEAFF. CDR3 bases: TGTGCCAGCAGCTTCTTACAGGGGGCCGTCACTGAAGCTTTCTTT. The chain carries TRBV5-8 and TRBJ1-1; 9 bases are shared with TRBD1. This CDR3 has 15 residues. Germline CDR1 is SGHTS and CDR2 is YDEGEE. V lost 2 bases, J lost 4 bases, and 6 bases stayed unmatched.

The chain carries TRBV15 and TRBJ1-3; a possible D gene is TRBD1 (6 bases). The CDR3 is 15 residues long. Germline loops: CDR1 LNHNV, CDR2 YYDKDF (reference sequence). V lost 0 bases to trimming and J lost 4 bases, with 10 bases between them. CDR3 in DNA: TGTGCCACCAGCAGAGATGTCGGGACAGGAAACACCATATATTTT. It specifies CATSRDVGTGNTIYF.

This rearrangement joins TRBV7-9 to TRBJ2-1, with 12 nucleotides matching TRBD2. Per germline, CDR1 SEHNR and CDR2 FQNEAQ (reference sequence). The J segment lost 13 bases and the V segment lost 1 base, leaving 2 bases of the junction unmatched. The CDR3 has 13 amino acids. CDR3 protein: CASSLVLAGGQFF. DNA for the CDR3: TGTGCCAGCAGCTTAGTACTAGCGGGAGGCCAGTTCTTC. Together with reference TRBV7-9 and TRBJ2-1, the CDR3 gives the full variable domain: DTGVSQNPRHKITKRGQNVTFRCDPISEHNRLYWYRQTLGQGPEFLTYFQNEAQLEKSRLLSDRFSAERPKGSFSTLEIQRTEQGDSAMYLCASSLVLAGGQFFGPGTRLTVL.

The chain joins TRBV4-1 to TRBJ1-2, with 8 bases lining up with TRBD1. Per germline, CDR1 MGHRA and CDR2 YSYEKL. The CDR3 is made up of 18 amino acids. V dropped 6 bases and J dropped 0; count of bases not matched to a gene: 15. The CDR3, as DNA: TGCGCCAGCAGGCGTCTCGGGACAGGATCAGGAGCTAACTATGGCTACACCTTC. It codes for CASRRLGTGSGANYGYTF.

The chain carries TRBV9 and TRBJ2-3; D call uncertain. The CDR3 length is 12 residues. CDR1 SGDLS and CDR2 YYNGEE come from the germline V gene. V gave up 4 bases and J gave up 2 bases, with 5 bases separating them. The DNA for the CDR3 is TGTGCCAGCAGCCCCGTCACAGATACGCAGTATTTT. Protein product: CASSPVTDTQYF.